The 21 T cell receptor beta chains in this list originate from one sample, sequenced in a study of T cell changes during pregnancy in multiple sclerosis. Clones were sequenced by immunoSEQ multiplex PCR, and TCRdb holds only the in-frame ones, with some missing. The sample holds around 34,000 clones, roughly 90% seen once. Sequences were derived from CD8+ T cells from peripheral blood mononuclear cells, sampled after pregnancy. The source of these receptors is a female donor with multiple sclerosis, enrolled in a pregnancy study.

The chain has TRBV5-1 and TRBJ2-7, with D perhaps matching TRBD2 (6 bases). CDR3 length equals 13 residues. Germline CDR1 and CDR2: SGHRS and YFSETQ. V was shortened by 6 bases and J by 6 bases, with 16 bases between the two germline ends. The CDR3 sequence is CASTWRAGPEQYF. Here the CDR3 DNA reads TGCGCCAGCACATGGAGGGCCGGGCCCGAGCAGTACTTC.

This chain uses TRBV15 with TRBJ1-5; D remains ambiguous. Trimming pared 8 bases from V and 0 bases from J, leaving 5 bases between. The germline V gene has CDR1 LNHNV and CDR2 YYDKDF (reference sequence). The CDR3 contains 12 residues. The CDR3 loop is CATRDSNQPQHF. The DNA of the CDR3 is TGTGCCACCCGAGATAGCAATCAGCCCCAGCATTTT.

The chain is built from TRBV15 and TRBJ2-2; D unclear. CDR3 length: 14 amino acids. V dropped 2 bases and J dropped 2 bases, with 6 bases sitting between them. Germline values: CDR1 LNHNV, CDR2 YYDKDF (reference sequence). In DNA, the CDR3 is TGTGCCACCAGCAGATCCTCTAACACCGGGGAGCTGTTTTTT. Translated: CATSRSSNTGELFF.

The chain combines TRBV14 with TRBJ1-1; no reliable D call. The CDR3 contains 13 residues. CDR1 is SGHDN, CDR2 FVKESK, per germline. Between the trimmed V and J ends, which lost 2 bases and 1 base, there was a span of 5 bases. The CDR3 DNA reads as TGTGCCAGCAGCCAAAGACAGAACACTGAAGCTTTCTTT. Translation: CASSQRQNTEAFF.

The CDR3 loop reads CASSMAGGDYGYTF. In DNA, the CDR3 is TGTGCCAGTAGTATGGCAGGAGGTGACTATGGCTACACCTTC. The genes are TRBV19 and TRBJ1-2; D ambiguous. There are 14 residues in the CDR3. V was cut by 3 bases and J by 3 bases, with 11 bases left in between. CDR1 is LNHDA, CDR2 SQIVND, per germline (reference sequence).

The V and J genes are TRBV13 and TRBJ2-7; 7 positions agree with TRBD2. CDR3 length equals 14 residues. Germline values: CDR1 PRHDT, CDR2 FYEKMQ (reference sequence). The V gene end was trimmed by 6 bases and the J gene end by 3 bases; junction bases not matched to a gene: 8. The CDR3 loop reads CASRSAGESYEQYF. The CDR3 region has the DNA TGTGCCAGCAGATCGGCGGGGGAAAGCTACGAGCAGTACTTC.

The chain carries TRBV14 and TRBJ1-1, with a possible D match to TRBD1 (6 bases). Germline CDR1 and CDR2: SGHDN and FVKESK. Trimming stripped 6 bases from V and 5 bases from J, with 13 bases between. The CDR3 totals 13 residues. The CDR3 spells CASRQTGPTEAFF. In DNA form, the CDR3 reads TGTGCCAGCAGACAAACAGGGCCTACTGAAGCTTTCTTT.

This clone was seen only a few times. V is TRBV6-1 and J is TRBJ2-1; 12 nucleotides match TRBD2. Germline lookup yields CDR1 MNHNS and CDR2 SASEGT. Germline trimming cut 1 base from V and 6 bases from J; bases unmatched to any gene: 1. The CDR3 is 15 amino acids. This chain's CDR3 is CASSEELAGGNEQFF. The DNA of the CDR3 is TGTGCCAGCAGTGAAGAACTAGCGGGGGGCAATGAGCAGTTCTTC.

The chain employs TRBV6-4 and TRBJ1-1; D gene unclear. Germline CDR1 reads MRHNA; CDR2 reads SNTAGT. The CDR3 consists of 13 residues. Trimming took 0 bases from V and 1 from J, leaving 3 bases between them. The DNA for the CDR3 is TGTGCCAGCAGTGACTCCCAGAACACTGAAGCTTTCTTT. This gives the protein CASSDSQNTEAFF.

V is TRBV5-1 and J is TRBJ1-1, with a possible D match to TRBD1 (6 bases). CDR1 is SGHRS and CDR2 is YFSETQ in the germline V gene. With 1 base removed from V and 2 bases from J, the gap between germline ends came to 9 bases. This CDR3 spans 14 amino acids. In DNA, the CDR3 is TGCGCCAGCAGCTTGTACAGGGTCAACACTGAAGCTTTCTTT. Protein sequence: CASSLYRVNTEAFF.

V usage is TRBV6-5 and J usage is TRBJ2-1, with 7 bases lining up with TRBD2. Per the germline V gene, CDR1 is MNHEY and CDR2 is SVGAGI. The length of the CDR3 is 15 residues. Unmatched junction bases numbered 7, after V lost 6 bases and J lost 2 bases. The CDR3 DNA reads as TGTGCCAGCAGCGCCGGGGGGTCGACCTACAATGAGCAGTTCTTC. This codes for CASSAGGSTYNEQFF.

This chain's CDR3 is CASSLLGEELFF. Written as DNA, the CDR3 is TGTGCCAGCAGTCTCTTAGGGGAGGAGCTGTTTTTT. The V gene is TRBV27, the J gene TRBJ2-2; D is perhaps TRBD1 (5 bases). This CDR3 spans 12 amino acids. In germline, CDR1 is MNHEY, CDR2 SMNVEV (reference sequence). The V gene lost 5 bases and the J gene lost 10 bases, with 11 bases spanning the gap.

The genes are TRBV9 and TRBJ2-5, with 12 positions matching TRBD2. There are 15 residues in the CDR3. Trimming cost V 0 bases and J 5 bases; bases outside gene matches: 2. Germline V gene lookup returns CDR1 SGDLS and CDR2 YYNGEE. The CDR3 bases are TGTGCCAGCAGCGTAGGGCTAGCGGGGGGGGAGACCCAGTACTTC. It yields the protein CASSVGLAGGETQYF.

The chain couples TRBV13 to TRBJ2-7; D not certain. This CDR3 comprises 13 residues. Trimming removed 0 bases at V and 2 bases at J, with 5 bases between. CDR1 and CDR2 from the germline V gene are PRHDT and FYEKMQ (reference sequence). CDR3 DNA: TGTGCCAGCAGCTTAGGGGCTGCCTACGAGCAGTACTTC. It codes for CASSLGAAYEQYF.

V gene TRBV4-2 combines with J gene TRBJ2-7, with 7 bases aligning to TRBD2. Germline V gene data show CDR1 as LGHNA and CDR2 as YNFKEQ. This CDR3 has 17 amino acids. V lost 1 base and J lost 4; bases outside the gene matches: 13. CDR3: CASSQVPPSGGPYEQYF. CDR3 nucleotides: TGTGCCAGCAGCCAAGTGCCCCCTAGCGGAGGCCCTTACGAGCAGTACTTC.

The sample holds a few counts of this clone. The chain is built from TRBV4-1 and TRBJ2-1; 15 nucleotides align to TRBD2. Germline loops: CDR1 MGHRA, CDR2 YSYEKL. The V and J ends lost 4 bases and 7 bases, in that order; junction bases with no gene match: 2. The CDR3 covers 15 residues. This chain's CDR3 is CASSPGTSGGNEQFF. DNA of the CDR3: TGCGCCAGCAGCCCCGGGACTAGCGGGGGGAATGAGCAGTTCTTC.

This rearrangement joins TRBV7-9 to TRBJ2-2; 11 bases line up with TRBD2. CDR1 SEHNR and CDR2 FQNEAQ come from the germline V gene (reference sequence). V lost 6 bases, J lost 5 bases, and 11 bases stayed unmatched. CDR3 length: 17 residues. The CDR3 coding sequence is TGTGCCAGCAGTTCCGAACTAGCGGGGGCCCTAACCGGGGAGCTGTTTTTT. Protein sequence: CASSSELAGALTGELFF.

The V call is TRBV4-3, the J call TRBJ1-1; no reliable D call. The ends were cut back, 6 bases at V and 3 bases at J, with 14 bases in the middle. The germline gives CDR1 LGHNA, CDR2 YSLEER. The CDR3 is made up of 14 amino acids. The CDR3 region is CASRESGGDTEAFF. In nucleotides, the CDR3 is TGCGCCAGCAGGGAATCGGGAGGAGACACTGAAGCTTTCTTT.

The V gene is TRBV5-6, the J gene TRBJ1-1; 7 bases are shared with TRBD1. The CDR3 length is 16 residues. From germline, CDR1 is SGHDT and CDR2 YYEEEE. Trimming at V came to 2 bases and at J to 0 bases, leaving 7 bases not matched to a gene. CDR3 bases: TGTGCCAGCAGCTTTGGTGGGACAGCCATGAACACTGAAGCTTTCTTT. It is translated as CASSFGGTAMNTEAFF.

J is TRBJ1-1 and V is TRBV7-9, with 10 bases fitting TRBD1. The CDR3 totals 15 residues. After removal of 5 bases from V and 0 bases from J, the junction contained 3 bases not matched to a gene. Germline V CDR1 and CDR2: SEHNR, FQNEAQ (reference sequence). DNA of the CDR3: TGTGCCAGCAGCACGACAGGGGGCATGAACACTGAAGCTTTCTTT. Its translation is CASSTTGGMNTEAFF.

The rearrangement links TRBV7-9 to TRBJ2-1; TRBD2 aligns across 13 bases. With V trimmed by 5 bases and J by 9 bases, 13 bases remained unmatched. CDR3 length: 17 amino acids. Germline V gives CDR1 SEHNR, CDR2 FQNEAQ (reference sequence). CDR3 nucleotides: TGTGCCAGCAGCCCGACTCCCACTAGCGGGGGGGCGGGTGAGCAGTTCTTC. Amino acid sequence: CASSPTPTSGGAGEQFF.